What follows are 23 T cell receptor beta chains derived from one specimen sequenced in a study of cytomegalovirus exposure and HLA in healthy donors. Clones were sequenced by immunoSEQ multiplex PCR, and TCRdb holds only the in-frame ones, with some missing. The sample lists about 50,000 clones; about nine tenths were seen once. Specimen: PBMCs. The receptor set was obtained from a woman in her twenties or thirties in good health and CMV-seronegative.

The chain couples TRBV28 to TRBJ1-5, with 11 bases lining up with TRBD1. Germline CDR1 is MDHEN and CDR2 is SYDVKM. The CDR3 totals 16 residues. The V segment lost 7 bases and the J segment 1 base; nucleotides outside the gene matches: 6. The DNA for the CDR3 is TGTGCCAGCACCCGGACAGGGGGCGGCAGCAATCAGCCCCAGCATTTT. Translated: CASTRTGGGSNQPQHF.

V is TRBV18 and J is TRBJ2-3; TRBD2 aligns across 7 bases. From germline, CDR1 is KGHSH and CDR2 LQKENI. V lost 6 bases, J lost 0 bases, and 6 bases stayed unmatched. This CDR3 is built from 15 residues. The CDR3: CASSPLADSTDTQYF. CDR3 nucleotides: TGTGCCAGCTCTCCCCTAGCGGATAGCACAGATACGCAGTATTTT.

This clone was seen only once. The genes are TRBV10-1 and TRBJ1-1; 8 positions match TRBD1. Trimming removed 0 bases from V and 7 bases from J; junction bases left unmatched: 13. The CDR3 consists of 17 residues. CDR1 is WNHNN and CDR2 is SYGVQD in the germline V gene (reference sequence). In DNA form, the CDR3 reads TGCGCCAGCAGTGAGTCGGTAGTTTTCAGGGGGCAAGGTGAAGCTTTCTTT. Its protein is CASSESVVFRGQGEAFF.

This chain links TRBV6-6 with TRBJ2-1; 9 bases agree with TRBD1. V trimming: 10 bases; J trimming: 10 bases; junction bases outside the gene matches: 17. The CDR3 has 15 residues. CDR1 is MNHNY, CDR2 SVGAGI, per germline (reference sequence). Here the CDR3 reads CATSEPGTGNKEQFF. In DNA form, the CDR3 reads TGTGCCACCTCCGAACCCGGGACAGGGAATAAGGAGCAGTTCTTC.

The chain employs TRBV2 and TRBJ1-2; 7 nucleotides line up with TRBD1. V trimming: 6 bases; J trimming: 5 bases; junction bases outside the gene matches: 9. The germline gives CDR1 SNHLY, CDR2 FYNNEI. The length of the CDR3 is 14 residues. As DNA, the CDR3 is TGTGCCAGCAGCGTTGACAGGGAAGCGTATGGCTACACCTTC. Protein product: CASSVDREAYGYTF. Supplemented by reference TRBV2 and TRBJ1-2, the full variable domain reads EPEVTQTPSHQVTQMGQEVILRCVPISNHLYFYWYRQILGQKVEFLVSFYNNEISEKSEIFDDQFSVERPDGSNFTLKIRSTKLEDSAMYFCASSVDREAYGYTFGSGTRLTVV.

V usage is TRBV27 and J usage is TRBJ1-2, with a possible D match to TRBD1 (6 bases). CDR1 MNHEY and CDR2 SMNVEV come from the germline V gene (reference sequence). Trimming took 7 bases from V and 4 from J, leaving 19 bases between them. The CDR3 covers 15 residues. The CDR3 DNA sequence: TGTGCCAGCACCTCGACCCTAGGGGGAAGCTATGGCTACACCTTC. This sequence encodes CASTSTLGGSYGYTF.

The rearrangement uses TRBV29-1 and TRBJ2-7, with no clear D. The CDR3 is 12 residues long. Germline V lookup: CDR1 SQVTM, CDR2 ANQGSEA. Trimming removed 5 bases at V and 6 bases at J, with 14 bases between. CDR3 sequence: CSVSEGTPEQYF. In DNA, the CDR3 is TGCAGCGTTAGCGAAGGAACTCCCGAGCAGTACTTC.

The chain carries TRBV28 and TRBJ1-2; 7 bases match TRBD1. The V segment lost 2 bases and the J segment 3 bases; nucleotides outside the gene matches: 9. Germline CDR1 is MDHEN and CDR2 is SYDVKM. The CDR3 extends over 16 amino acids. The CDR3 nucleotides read TGTGCCAGCAGTTTAGGAGGGGGCGAGTTTGACTATGGCTACACCTTC. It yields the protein CASSLGGGEFDYGYTF.

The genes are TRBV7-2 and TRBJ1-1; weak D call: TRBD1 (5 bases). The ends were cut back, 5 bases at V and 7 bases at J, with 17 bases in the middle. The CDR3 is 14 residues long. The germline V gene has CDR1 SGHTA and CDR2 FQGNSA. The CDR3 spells CASSHPRGKGEAFF. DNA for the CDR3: TGTGCCAGCAGCCACCCGCGGGGGAAGGGTGAAGCTTTCTTT.

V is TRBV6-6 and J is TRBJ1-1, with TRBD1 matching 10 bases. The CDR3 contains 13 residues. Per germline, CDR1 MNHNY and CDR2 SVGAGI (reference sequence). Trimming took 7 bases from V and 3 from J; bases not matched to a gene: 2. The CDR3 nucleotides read TGTGCCAGCAAGGGGACAGGGGACACTGAAGCTTTCTTT. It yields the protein CASKGTGDTEAFF.

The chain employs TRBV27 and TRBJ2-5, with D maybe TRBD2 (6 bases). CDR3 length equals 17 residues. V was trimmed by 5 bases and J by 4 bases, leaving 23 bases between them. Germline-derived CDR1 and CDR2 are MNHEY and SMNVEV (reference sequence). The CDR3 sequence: CASSLRGGQGIGETQYF. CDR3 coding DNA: TGTGCCAGCAGTCTCCGAGGAGGGCAGGGCATAGGAGAGACCCAGTACTTC.

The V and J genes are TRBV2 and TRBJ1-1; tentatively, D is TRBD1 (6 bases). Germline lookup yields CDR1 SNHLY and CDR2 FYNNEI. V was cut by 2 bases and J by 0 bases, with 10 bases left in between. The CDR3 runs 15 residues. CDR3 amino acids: CASSELGALNTEAFF. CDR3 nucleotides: TGTGCCAGCAGTGAACTGGGGGCATTGAACACTGAAGCTTTCTTT.

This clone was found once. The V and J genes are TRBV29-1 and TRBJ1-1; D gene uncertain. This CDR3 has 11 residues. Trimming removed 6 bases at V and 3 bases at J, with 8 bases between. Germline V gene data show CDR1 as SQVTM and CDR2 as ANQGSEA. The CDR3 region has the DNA TGCAGCGTGGGCCTGGACACTGAAGCTTTCTTT. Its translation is CSVGLDTEAFF.

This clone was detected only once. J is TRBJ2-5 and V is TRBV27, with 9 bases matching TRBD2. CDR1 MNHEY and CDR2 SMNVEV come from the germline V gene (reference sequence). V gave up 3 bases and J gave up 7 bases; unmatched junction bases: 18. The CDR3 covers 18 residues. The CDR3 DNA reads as TGTGCCAGCAGTTTGAGTGATAGCGGGAGAGGGGCGGGACGGACCCAGTACTTC. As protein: CASSLSDSGRGAGRTQYF.

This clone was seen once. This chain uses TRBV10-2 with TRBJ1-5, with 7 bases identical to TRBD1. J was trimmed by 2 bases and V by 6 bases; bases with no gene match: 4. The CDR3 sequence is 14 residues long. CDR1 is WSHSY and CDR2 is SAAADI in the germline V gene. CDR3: CASRTGSGNQPQHF. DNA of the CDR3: TGCGCCAGCAGGACAGGGTCGGGCAATCAGCCCCAGCATTTT.

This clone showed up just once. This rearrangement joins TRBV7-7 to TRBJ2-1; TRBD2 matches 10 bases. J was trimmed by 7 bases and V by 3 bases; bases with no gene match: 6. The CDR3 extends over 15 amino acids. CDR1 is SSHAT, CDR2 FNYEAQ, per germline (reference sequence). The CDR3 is CASSFLAGDENEQFF. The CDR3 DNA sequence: TGTGCCAGCAGCTTTCTAGCGGGAGATGAGAATGAGCAGTTCTTC. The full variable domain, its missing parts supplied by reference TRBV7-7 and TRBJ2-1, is GAGVSQSPRYKVTKRGQDVTLRCDPISSHATLYWYQQALGQGPEFLTYFNYEAQPDKSGLPSDRFSAERPEGSISTLTIQRTEQRDSAMYRCASSFLAGDENEQFFGPGTRLTVL.

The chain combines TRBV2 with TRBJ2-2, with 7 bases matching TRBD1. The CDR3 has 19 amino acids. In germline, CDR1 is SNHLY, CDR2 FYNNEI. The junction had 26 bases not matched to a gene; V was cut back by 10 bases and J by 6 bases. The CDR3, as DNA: TGTGCCACGCCGAGGCGACAGGGCCAATCTCGGCAATGGGCCGGGGAGCTGTTTTTT. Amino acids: CATPRRQGQSRQWAGELFF.

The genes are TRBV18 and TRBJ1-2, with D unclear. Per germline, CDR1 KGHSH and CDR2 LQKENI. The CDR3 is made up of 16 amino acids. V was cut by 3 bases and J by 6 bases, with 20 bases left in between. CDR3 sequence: CASSPGGSRRADGYTF. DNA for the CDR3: TGTGCCAGCTCACCGGGCGGGTCAAGGAGGGCGGATGGCTACACCTTC.

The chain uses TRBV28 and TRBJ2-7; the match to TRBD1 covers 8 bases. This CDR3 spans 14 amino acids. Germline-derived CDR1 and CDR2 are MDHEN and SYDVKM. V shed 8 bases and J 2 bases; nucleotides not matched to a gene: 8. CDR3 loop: CASGRVGQAYEQYF. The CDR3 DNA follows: TGTGCCAGCGGTAGAGTGGGACAGGCCTACGAGCAGTACTTC.

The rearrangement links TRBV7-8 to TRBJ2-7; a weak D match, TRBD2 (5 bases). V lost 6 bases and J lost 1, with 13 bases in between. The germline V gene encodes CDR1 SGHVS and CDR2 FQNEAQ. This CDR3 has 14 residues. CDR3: CASRSSRTSYEQYF. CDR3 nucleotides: TGTGCCAGCAGATCGAGCAGGACTTCCTACGAGCAGTACTTC. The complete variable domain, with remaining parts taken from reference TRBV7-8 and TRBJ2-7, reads GAGVSQSPRYKVAKRGQDVALRCDPISGHVSLFWYQQALGQGPEFLTYFQNEAQLDKSGLPSDRFFAERPEGSVSTLKIQRTQQEDSAVYLCASRSSRTSYEQYFGPGTRLTVT.

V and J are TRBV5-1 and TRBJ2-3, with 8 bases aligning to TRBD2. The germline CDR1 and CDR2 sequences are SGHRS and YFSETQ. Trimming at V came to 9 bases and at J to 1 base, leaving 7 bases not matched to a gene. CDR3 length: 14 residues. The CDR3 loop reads CAISSGGRTDTQYF. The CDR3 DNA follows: TGCGCCATTTCCTCGGGGGGGCGCACAGATACGCAGTATTTT.

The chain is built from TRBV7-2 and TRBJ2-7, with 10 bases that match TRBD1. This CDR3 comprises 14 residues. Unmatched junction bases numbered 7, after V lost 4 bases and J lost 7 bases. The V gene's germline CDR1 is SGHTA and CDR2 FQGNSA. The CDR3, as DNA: TGTGCCAGCAGCTATGACAGGGGGCAAAGAGAGCAGTACTTC. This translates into CASSYDRGQREQYF.

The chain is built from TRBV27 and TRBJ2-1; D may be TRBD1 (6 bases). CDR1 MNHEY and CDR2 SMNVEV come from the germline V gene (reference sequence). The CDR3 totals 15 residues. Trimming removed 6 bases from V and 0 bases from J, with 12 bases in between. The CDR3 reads CASRSTGLSYNEQFF. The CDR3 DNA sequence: TGTGCCAGCAGATCGACAGGACTCTCCTACAATGAGCAGTTCTTC.